This T cell receptor beta chain was retrieved from a study of cytomegalovirus exposure and HLA in healthy donors. Overall study findings and caveats: It was confirmed in vitro that three of the CMV-associated chains were specific for CMV antigens. Cytomegalovirus association was assigned to approximately 180 TCR beta chains. According to a later analysis, TCR clusters from the first cohort tended to co-occur in the 120 or so validation repertoires.

Regarding this clone: The antigen remains undetermined.

TCRdb's table, derived via immunoSEQ multiplex PCR, lists solely in-frame clones and lacks some. The sample holds some 84,000 clones, roughly 93% seen once. Separate from the approximately 670-subject first cohort, the 120-subject validation cohort was the one that the donors belonged to. Deletions cut 10 bases from V and 4 bases from J, with 17 bases between. The germline V gene has CDR1 SNHLY and CDR2 FYNNEI. The CDR3 totals 13 residues. This receptor was identified in a man younger than 45 in good health and CMV-seronegative. What was sequenced was PBMCs. V usage is TRBV2 and J usage is TRBJ2-7; perhaps TRBD2 as D (5 bases). The CDR3 protein is CAISPGWEYEQYF. The CDR3 DNA reads as TGTGCCATTTCCCCGGGATGGGAGTACGAGCAGTACTTC.